This T cell receptor (beta chain) was retrieved from a study of blood T cell repertoires in COVID-19. As for the study in general: Samples taken during acute and convalescent COVID-19 were collected in the United States, Italy and Spain.

Sequencing used immunoSEQ multiplex PCR; TCRdb keeps in-frame clones, though not all of them. The data contain about 120,000 clones, approximately 85% of them singletons. The clonotype originates from an elderly man with acute or convalescent COVID-19. The sequencing input was peripheral blood.

The CDR3 sequence: CSVLDRAHTDTQYF. CDR3 in DNA: TGCAGCGTCCTGGACAGGGCACACACAGATACGCAGTATTTT. This chain uses TRBV29-1 with TRBJ2-3, with TRBD1 identical over 8 bases. Germline V gene lookup returns CDR1 SQVTM and CDR2 ANQGSEA. V gave up 6 bases and J gave up 2 bases; unmatched junction bases: 7. This CDR3 spans 14 amino acids.